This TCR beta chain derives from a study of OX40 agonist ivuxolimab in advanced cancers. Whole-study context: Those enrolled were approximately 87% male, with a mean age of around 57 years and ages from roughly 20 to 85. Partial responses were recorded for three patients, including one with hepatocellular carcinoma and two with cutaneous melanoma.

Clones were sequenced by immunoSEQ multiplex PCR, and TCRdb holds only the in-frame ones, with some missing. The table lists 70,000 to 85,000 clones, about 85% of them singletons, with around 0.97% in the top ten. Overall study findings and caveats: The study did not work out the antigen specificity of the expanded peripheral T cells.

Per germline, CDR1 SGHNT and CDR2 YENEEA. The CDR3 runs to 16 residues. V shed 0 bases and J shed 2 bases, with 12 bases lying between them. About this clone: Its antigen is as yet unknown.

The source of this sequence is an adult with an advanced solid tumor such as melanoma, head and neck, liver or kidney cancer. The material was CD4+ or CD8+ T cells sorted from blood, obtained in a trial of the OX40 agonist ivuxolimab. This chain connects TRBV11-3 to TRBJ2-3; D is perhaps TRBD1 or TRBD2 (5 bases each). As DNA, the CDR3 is TGTGCCAGCAGCTTAGAGGGTGGGGGAAACACAGATACGCAGTATTTT. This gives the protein CASSLEGGGNTDTQYF. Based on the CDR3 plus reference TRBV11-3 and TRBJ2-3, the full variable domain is EAGVVQSPRYKIIEKKQPVAFWCNPISGHNTLYWYLQNLGQGPELLIRYENEEAVDDSQLPKDRFSAERLKGVDSTLKIQPAELGDSAVYLCASSLEGGGNTDTQYFGPGTRLTVL.